This entry features one T cell receptor (beta chain) sequence. Its antigen is undetermined. The time point denotes: week 11, during vaccination. Vaccinated patients received 300 ug of mutant IDH1 20-mer peptide per dose, with topical imiquimod. Patients carried new grade 3 or 4 IDH1-mutant astrocytomas lacking nuclear ATRX. The method was immunoSEQ multiplex PCR; TCRdb's version includes in-frame clones alone and lacks a portion of them. The sample consists of around 62,000 clones, around 89% of them appearing once. The CDR3 length is 13 residues. The V and J ends lost 4 bases and 8 bases, in that order; junction bases with no gene match: 9. Germline V gene sequence: CDR1 SQVTM, CDR2 ANQGSEA. The record originates from a study of a mutant IDH1 vaccine in newly diagnosed glioma. On the study more broadly: There were eight vaccinations for patients, given in weeks 1, 3, 5, 7, 11, 15, 19 and 23. Study results and caveats: Top-clonotype changes in peripheral T cells seemed unrelated to pseudoprogression.

The sequencing here drew on PBMCs, taken from a glioma patient whose treatment included an IDH1 peptide vaccine. The chain employs TRBV29-1 and TRBJ2-3; 7 nucleotides match TRBD2. The clonotype was recovered from a man between 35 and 55 years old with glioma. The CDR3: CSVGLPGEGTQYF. The CDR3 coding sequence is TGCAGCGTTGGACTCCCGGGGGAGGGTACGCAGTATTTT.